The present TCR beta chain was sequenced within a study of molecular identifiers for immune sequencing clone quantification. The CDR3 covers 15 residues. Germline CDR1 SGHRS, CDR2 YFSETQ. The J segment lost 0 bases and the V segment lost 4 bases, leaving 3 bases of the junction unmatched. TCRdb re-called the PCR reads through MiXCR, storing one row per CDR3 protein. The top ten hold roughly 1% of the sample, which has just over 95,000 distinct CDR3 sequences, 24% seen once. Sample: naive CD8+ T cells from blood, with Jurkat cell RNA spiked in. Subset given: FACS-sorted CD8+CD4-CCR7+CD45RA+ naive T cells. This chain links TRBV5-1 with TRBJ2-1; 8 nucleotides align to TRBD2. The clonotype comes from a human donor in good health. Some libraries in this study had Jurkat cell RNA spiked in. The CDR3 DNA follows: TGCGCCAGCAGCCCCGGGGGGGTCTCCTACAATGAGCAGTTCTTC. It yields the protein CASSPGGVSYNEQFF.